Sequencing of this T cell receptor (beta chain) was carried out in a study of beta chain features in type 1 diabetes. All of the isolated RNA was reverse transcribed, so expressed TCRB transcripts were sequenced. The read count averaged about 3.3 million across naive, central memory and regulatory T cell samples. TCRdb's table, derived via immunoSEQ multiplex PCR, lists solely in-frame clones and lacks some. This sample has just over 600,000 clones; around 16% occur once, and the top ten carry approximately 0.087%. The CDR3 has 14 amino acids. CDR1 is SGHVS and CDR2 is FNYEAQ in the germline V gene. V gave up 1 base and J gave up 1 base, with 8 bases separating them. Findings and caveats of the study: For patients, the naive, central memory and Treg TCRB repertoires appeared more alike than for healthy donors. A moderate, significant TCRB CDR3 shortening appeared in type 1 diabetes across four CD4+ subsets. VDJ junctions in type 1 diabetes patients carried more deletions and fewer insertions.

This clone has only a few counts. Its antigen remains unidentified. Sequencing was done on a sample of naive CD4+ T cells from blood. The clonotype originates from a man younger than 35 in good health. This chain joins TRBV7-6 and TRBJ2-7; D might be TRBD2 (5 bases). The CDR3 nucleotides read TGTGCCAGCAGCTTAGATCGGGGATCCTACGAGCAGTACTTC. Its protein is CASSLDRGSYEQYF.